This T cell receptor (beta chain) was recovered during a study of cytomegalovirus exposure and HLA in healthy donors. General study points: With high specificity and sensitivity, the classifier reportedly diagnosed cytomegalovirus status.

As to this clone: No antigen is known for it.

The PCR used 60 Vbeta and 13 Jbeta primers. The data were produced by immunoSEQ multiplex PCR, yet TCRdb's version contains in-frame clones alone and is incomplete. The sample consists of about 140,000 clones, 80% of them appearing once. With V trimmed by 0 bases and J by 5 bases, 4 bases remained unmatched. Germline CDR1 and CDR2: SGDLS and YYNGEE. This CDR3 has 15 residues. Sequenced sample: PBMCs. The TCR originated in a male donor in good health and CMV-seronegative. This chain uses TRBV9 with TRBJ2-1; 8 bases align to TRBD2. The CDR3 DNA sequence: TGTGCCAGCAGCGTAGATGGACTAGCCAACAATGAGCAGTTCTTC. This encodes CASSVDGLANNEQFF. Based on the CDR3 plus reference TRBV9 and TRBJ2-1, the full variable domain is DSGVTQTPKHLITATGQRVTLRCSPRSGDLSVYWYQQSLDQGLQFLIQYYNGEERAKGNILERFSAQQFPDLHSELNLSSLELGDSALYFCASSVDGLANNEQFFGPGTRLTVL.